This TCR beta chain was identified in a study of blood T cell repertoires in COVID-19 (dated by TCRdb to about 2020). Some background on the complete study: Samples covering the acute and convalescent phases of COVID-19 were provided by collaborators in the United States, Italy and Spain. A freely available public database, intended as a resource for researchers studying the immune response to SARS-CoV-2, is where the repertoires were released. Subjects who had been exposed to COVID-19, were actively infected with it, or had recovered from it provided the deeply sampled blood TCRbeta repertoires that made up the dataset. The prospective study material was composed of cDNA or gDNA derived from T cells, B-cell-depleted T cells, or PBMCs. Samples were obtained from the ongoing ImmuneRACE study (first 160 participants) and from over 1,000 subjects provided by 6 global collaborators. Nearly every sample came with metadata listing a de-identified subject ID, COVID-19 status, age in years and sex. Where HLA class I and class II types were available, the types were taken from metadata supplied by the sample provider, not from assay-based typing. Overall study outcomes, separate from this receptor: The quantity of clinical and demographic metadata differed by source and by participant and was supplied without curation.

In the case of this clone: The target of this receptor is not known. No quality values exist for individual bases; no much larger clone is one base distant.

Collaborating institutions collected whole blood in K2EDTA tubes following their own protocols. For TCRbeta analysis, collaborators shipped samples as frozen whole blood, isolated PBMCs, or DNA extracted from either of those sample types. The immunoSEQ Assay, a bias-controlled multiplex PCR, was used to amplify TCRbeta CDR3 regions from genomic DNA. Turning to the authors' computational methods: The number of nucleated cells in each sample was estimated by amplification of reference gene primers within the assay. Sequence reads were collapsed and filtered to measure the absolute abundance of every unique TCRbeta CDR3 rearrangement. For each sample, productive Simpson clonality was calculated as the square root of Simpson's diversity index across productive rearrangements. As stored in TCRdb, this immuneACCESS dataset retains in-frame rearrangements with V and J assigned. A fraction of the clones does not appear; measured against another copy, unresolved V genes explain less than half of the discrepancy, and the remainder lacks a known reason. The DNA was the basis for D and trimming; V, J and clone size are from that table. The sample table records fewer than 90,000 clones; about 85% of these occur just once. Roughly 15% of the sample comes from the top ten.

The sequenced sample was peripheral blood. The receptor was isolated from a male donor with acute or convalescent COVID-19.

CDR3 region: CASSLPRGTEAFF. The sequenced DNA is TGTGCCAGCAGTTTACCCCGAGGGACTGAAGCTTTCTTT. Recombination joined TRBV12-3 or TRBV12-4 with TRBJ1-1; too little of a D gene remains to name it. The CDR3 covers 13 residues, taking in both the cysteine and the phenylalanine. Only the CDR3 region is kept as DNA, spanning 39 bases read in frame from base 1. The junction shows trimming of 2 bases on V and 5 bases on J, plus 9 bases between the germline ends.